This passage covers 12 T cell receptor beta chains from one sample sequenced in a study of cytomegalovirus exposure and HLA in healthy donors. PCR was performed using 60 Vbeta and 13 Jbeta primers. Some clones are missing from TCRdb's copy, which holds only in-frame ones; the method was immunoSEQ multiplex PCR. The data hold about 150,000 clones, with around 73% observed a single time. Sequenced input: PBMCs. The receptor set was obtained from a woman between 18 and 29 years old in good health and CMV-seropositive.

The CDR3 sequence is CASTKGRGEQYF. In nucleotides, the CDR3 is TGTGCCAGCACCAAAGGGAGAGGCGAGCAGTACTTC. The chain recombines TRBV6-5 with TRBJ2-5; D might be TRBD2 (5 bases). The J call may be wrong; the DNA end is better matched by TRBJ2-7. This CDR3 spans 12 amino acids. CDR1 MNHEY and CDR2 SVGAGI come from the germline V gene.

This clone was observed a handful of times. The V gene is TRBV7-2, the J gene TRBJ1-1; D unresolved. Trimming pared 3 bases from V and 8 bases from J, leaving 7 bases between. The germline gives CDR1 SGHTA, CDR2 FQGNSA. The CDR3 has 11 amino acids. CDR3 bases: TGTGCCAGCAGCTTTTTCTCCGAAGCTTTCTTT. It specifies CASSFFSEAFF.

This chain's CDR3 is CASSGGHPGEQYF. Written as DNA, the CDR3 is TGTGCCAGCAGCGGGGGACACCCGGGCGAGCAGTACTTC. The chain employs TRBV9 and TRBJ2-7; a possible D gene is TRBD1 (6 bases). This CDR3 contains 13 residues. Germline V gene data show CDR1 as SGDLS and CDR2 as YYNGEE. Deletions cut 3 bases from V and 6 bases from J, with 13 bases between.

J is TRBJ1-2 and V is TRBV19; maybe TRBD1 (6 bases). CDR3 length: 13 residues. Germline V lookup: CDR1 LNHDA, CDR2 SQIVND (reference sequence). V was trimmed by 5 bases and J by 3 bases, leaving 10 bases between them. The CDR3: CASSRSGDYGYTF. CDR3 in DNA: TGTGCCAGTAGTCGGTCAGGGGACTATGGCTACACCTTC.

The gene calls are TRBV7-3 and TRBJ2-3; a weak D match, TRBD1 (5 bases). This CDR3 has 15 amino acids. Trimming took 7 bases from V and 2 from J, leaving 16 bases between them. Germline CDR1 is SGHTA and CDR2 is FQGTGA. This chain's CDR3 is CASTLAGRHTDTQYF. The CDR3 DNA follows: TGTGCCAGCACCTTGGCAGGGCGACACACAGATACGCAGTATTTT.

The CDR3 bases are TGTGCCAGCAGCCAAAGTGGGACAGGACGTGACCTCCACTTT. Translated: CASSQSGTGRDLHF. The chain employs TRBV14 and TRBJ1-6; TRBD1 agrees at 8 bases. The CDR3 consists of 14 residues. V was pared by 2 bases and J by 15 bases, with 9 bases of the junction left unmatched. Germline V gives CDR1 SGHDN, CDR2 FVKESK.

The rearrangement uses TRBV7-3 and TRBJ1-1; D might be TRBD1 (5 bases). The V end was cut by 0 bases, the J end by 8 bases, with 13 bases between. The CDR3 has 14 residues. The germline V gene has CDR1 SGHTA and CDR2 FQGTGA. The CDR3 DNA reads as TGTGCCAGCAGCTTAACGCCGACAGTTTCCGAAGCTTTCTTT. Residues: CASSLTPTVSEAFF.

A few counts support this clone. This rearrangement joins TRBV6-1 to TRBJ1-1; no definite D call. Germline V gene sequence: CDR1 MNHNS, CDR2 SASEGT. This CDR3 comprises 14 residues. V lost 7 bases and J 2 bases, leaving 14 bases between the germline ends. CDR3: CASTQNPTNTEAFF. CDR3 coding DNA: TGTGCCAGCACACAGAACCCCACCAACACTGAAGCTTTCTTT.

The V and J genes are TRBV7-2 and TRBJ1-1, with 7 bases fitting TRBD1. The CDR3 sequence is 13 residues long. The trim removed 2 bases at V and 3 bases at J, leaving 0 bases unmatched. Germline loops: CDR1 SGHTA, CDR2 FQGNSA. As DNA, the CDR3 is TGTGCCAGCAGCTTACAGGGGGACACTGAAGCTTTCTTT. It translates to CASSLQGDTEAFF.

The V call is TRBV7-3, the J call TRBJ2-2, with 7 bases identical to TRBD1. Germline lookup yields CDR1 SGHTA and CDR2 FQGTGA. V lost 6 bases and J lost 5; bases outside the gene matches: 9. The CDR3 runs to 15 residues. CDR3 residues: CASSFETGVTGELFF. The CDR3 DNA sequence: TGTGCCAGCAGTTTCGAAACAGGGGTGACCGGGGAGCTGTTTTTT.

The V call is TRBV28, the J call TRBJ2-7; D unclear. In germline, CDR1 is MDHEN, CDR2 SYDVKM. The CDR3 is made up of 11 amino acids. The V end was cut by 4 bases, the J end by 5 bases, with 6 bases between. CDR3 nucleotide sequence: TGTGCCAGCAGTTCCCCAGACGAGCAGTACTTC. Residues: CASSSPDEQYF.

This clone was observed once. V and J are TRBV5-1 and TRBJ2-5; 8 nucleotides match TRBD2. The CDR3 runs 15 residues. CDR1 and CDR2 (germline): SGHRS, YFSETQ. V shed 5 bases, J shed 1 base, and the junction held 7 bases outside the gene matches. The CDR3 coding sequence is TGCGCCAGCAGGCGATACGGGGGGGCCCAAGAGACCCAGTACTTC. This gives the protein CASRRYGGAQETQYF. The full variable domain, its missing parts supplied by reference TRBV5-1 and TRBJ2-5, is KAGVTQTPRYLIKTRGQQVTLSCSPISGHRSVSWYQQTPGQGLQFLFEYFSETQRNKGNFPGRFSGRQFSNSRSEMNVSTLELGDSALYLCASRRYGGAQETQYFGPGTRLLVL.